Below are 15 T cell receptor beta chains sequenced from a single sample in a study of blood T cells in healthy people across ages. The authors ran a second PCR of 7 to 11 cycles using a sample-barcoded 5' primer and a J-beta primer mix. TCRdb itself ran the 5' RACE reads through MiXCR, one entry per CDR3 protein. The sample lists a few hundred thousand distinct CDR3 sequences; 25% to 30% were seen once. Sequencing used blood. The receptors come from a woman in her 70s in good health.

The chain combines TRBV7-8 with TRBJ1-2, with TRBD1 matching over 8 bases. The CDR3 runs 16 residues. Germline CDR1 reads SGHVS; CDR2 reads FQNEAQ. Trimming at V came to 0 bases and at J to 0 bases, leaving 3 bases not matched to a gene. CDR3 amino acids: CASSLARQGPNYGYTF. In nucleotides, the CDR3 is TGTGCCAGCAGCTTAGCGCGACAGGGGCCTAACTATGGCTACACCTTC.

There are a few counts of this clonotype. The V call is TRBV5-5, the J call TRBJ2-7; 10 bases match TRBD1. This CDR3 is 14 amino acids long. The ends lost 3 bases at V and 3 bases at J; junction bases unmatched: 3. Germline V gene sequence: CDR1 SGHKS, CDR2 YYEKEE (reference sequence). The CDR3 sequence: CASSSTGGSYEQYF. CDR3 coding DNA: TGTGCCAGCAGCTCGACAGGGGGCAGCTACGAGCAGTACTTC.

The chain combines TRBV7-9 with TRBJ2-5; TRBD2 agrees at 8 bases. In germline, CDR1 is SEHNR, CDR2 FQNEAQ (reference sequence). The CDR3 covers 17 residues. Trimming took 4 bases from V and 4 from J; bases not matched to a gene: 14. CDR3 protein: CASSSTRTSGSLETQYF. DNA of the CDR3: TGTGCCAGCAGCTCAACGAGAACTAGCGGTTCTCTAGAGACCCAGTACTTC.

The chain uses TRBV9 and TRBJ1-1; D unclear. Trimming took off 0 bases at V and 1 base at J, with 10 bases between the two ends. The CDR3 contains 15 residues. CDR1 and CDR2 (germline): SGDLS, YYNGEE. The CDR3 DNA sequence: TGTGCCAGCAGCGTAGGTGAGGGTTCGAACACTGAAGCTTTCTTT. This sequence encodes CASSVGEGSNTEAFF.

This clonotype showed up just once. The CDR3 DNA reads TGTGCCAGCAGTGACGAGGGGGGGCGCAGGAATGAGCAGTTCTTC. Protein: CASSDEGGRRNEQFF. V and J are TRBV6-1 and TRBJ2-5; D may be TRBD2 (7 bases). The DNA end is more similar to TRBJ2-1, so the J call may be wrong. This CDR3 region has 15 residues. CDR1 and CDR2 from the germline V gene are MNHNS and SASEGT.

This clonotype appeared a few times. This sequence joins TRBV29-1 and TRBJ1-1; no clear D. The CDR3 is 12 amino acids. In germline, CDR1 is SQVTM, CDR2 ANQGSEA. With 4 bases removed from V and 5 bases from J, the gap between germline ends came to 11 bases. CDR3 sequence (DNA): TGCAGCGTTGGGGCCAGGCAGACTGAAGCTTTCTTT. The encoded protein is CSVGARQTEAFF.

CDR3 nucleotide sequence: TGTGCCAGCAGCTTAGGTACAGTCGGTGGCACAGATACGCAGTATTTT. Encoded protein: CASSLGTVGGTDTQYF. The chain joins TRBV7-9 to TRBJ2-3; D unresolved. From germline, CDR1 is SEHNR and CDR2 FQNEAQ (reference sequence). Trimming removed 1 base at V and 1 base at J, with 12 bases between. This CDR3 comprises 16 residues.

This clonotype was picked up many times. This chain uses TRBV7-2 with TRBJ2-1; maybe TRBD1 (6 bases). With 3 bases removed from V and 8 bases from J, the gap between germline ends came to 11 bases. Per the germline V gene, CDR1 is SGHTA and CDR2 is FQGNSA. This CDR3 region has 13 residues. The CDR3 here is CASSFYRADEQFF. The CDR3 region has the DNA TGTGCCAGCAGCTTTTACAGGGCCGATGAGCAGTTCTTC.

The genes are TRBV5-4 and TRBJ2-1; 9 bases line up with TRBD2. The J call may be incorrect, as the DNA end agrees better with TRBJ2-5. This CDR3 has 15 amino acids. Germline assignment: CDR1 SGHNT and CDR2 YYREEE (reference sequence). As DNA, the CDR3 is TGTGCCAGCAGCTCGGTAGCGGGGGTTCGGGAGACCCAGTACTTC. It encodes CASSSVAGVRETQYF.

The J gene is TRBJ2-7, the V gene TRBV28; 9 positions agree with TRBD1. There are 13 residues in the CDR3. Per germline, CDR1 MDHEN and CDR2 SYDVKM. Unmatched junction bases numbered 6, after V lost 6 bases and J lost 6 bases. CDR3 loop: CASRTGTGTEQYF. CDR3 bases: TGTGCCAGCAGAACCGGGACAGGGACCGAGCAGTACTTC.

The rearrangement uses TRBV2 and TRBJ2-1; D is undetermined. The germline gives CDR1 SNHLY, CDR2 FYNNEI. Deletions cut 6 bases from V and 2 bases from J, with 14 bases between. The CDR3 is made up of 15 amino acids. CDR3 protein: CASRARESTYNEQFF. In DNA form, the CDR3 reads TGTGCCAGCAGGGCGCGCGAGAGTACCTACAATGAGCAGTTCTTC.

The V and J genes are TRBV15 and TRBJ1-4, with D hard to call. Trimming shortened V by 1 base and J by 11 bases, and 11 bases separated the two germline ends. There are 13 residues in the CDR3. Germline assignment: CDR1 LNHNV and CDR2 YYDKDF (reference sequence). The CDR3 DNA is TGTGCCACCAGCAGAGGAGGGTCCGAGAAACTGTTTTTT. This gives the protein CATSRGGSEKLFF.

This chain uses TRBV29-1 with TRBJ2-7; D is perhaps TRBD2 (5 bases). The ends were cut back, 6 bases at V and 3 bases at J, with 21 bases in the middle. From germline, CDR1 is SQVTM and CDR2 ANQGSEA. There are 15 residues in the CDR3. CDR3 in amino acids: CSVPAGGPLYYEQYF. In nucleotides, the CDR3 is TGCAGCGTCCCAGCTGGCGGGCCGCTCTACTACGAGCAGTACTTC.

The chain recombines TRBV7-8 with TRBJ2-5, with D unresolved. The assigned J gene may be wrong: the sequence end matches TRBJ2-1 better. The CDR3 sequence is 14 residues long. CDR1 and CDR2 (germline): SGHVS, FQNEAQ. DNA for the CDR3: TGTGCCAGCAGCTTAAATCCTGGAGTAAATGAGCAGTTCTTC. Residues: CASSLNPGVNEQFF.

The chain recombines TRBV2 with TRBJ2-5; D unresolved. The DNA matches TRBJ2-1 better at its end, which makes the J call doubtful. In germline, CDR1 is SNHLY, CDR2 FYNNEI. The CDR3 has 11 amino acids. The CDR3 reads CASKKDNEQFF. In DNA, the CDR3 is TGTGCCAGCAAGAAAGACAATGAGCAGTTCTTC.